The 2 T cell receptor beta chains reported below all come from one sample, sequenced in a study of breast tumors, draining lymph nodes, adjacent tissues. TCRdb re-analysed the multiplex PCR reads in MiXCR, keeping a single row per CDR3 protein. The repertoire holds 200,000 or so distinct CDR3 sequences, with approximately 30% as singletons. The lymph nodes were axillary draining lymph nodes from breast cancer patients. Sequenced input: axillary lymph node tissue. These receptors were taken from a female donor with breast cancer. Some clones in this sample may be carry-over from other donors' samples.

This clonotype was recorded many times. This chain connects TRBV20-1 to TRBJ2-2; D remains ambiguous. The CDR3 covers 13 residues. Germline CDR1 reads DFQATT; CDR2 reads SNEGSKA (reference sequence). With 0 bases removed from V and 6 bases from J, the gap between germline ends came to 8 bases. The CDR3 nucleotides are TGCAGTGCTAGAGACGTCGGAGCCGGGGAGCTGTTTTTT. It yields the protein CSARDVGAGELFF.

Notes on this clonotype: A read error may be the cause here, since a much bigger clone is one base away. The J gene is TRBJ2-7, the V gene TRBV12-3 or TRBV12-4; 14 positions agree with TRBD2. With V trimmed by 3 bases and J by 6 bases, 7 bases remained unmatched. The CDR3 spans 16 residues. CDR3 in DNA: TGTGCCAGCAGTTTCGGGGGACTAGCGGGAGTGGTCGAGCAGTACTTC. Residues: CASSFGGLAGVVEQYF.